The 3 T cell receptor beta chains in this list originate from one sample, sequenced in a study of shared clonotypes between healthy human individuals. The method was immunoSEQ multiplex PCR; TCRdb's version includes in-frame clones alone and lacks a portion of them. Among approximately 2,000,000 clones listed, 93% were seen once. Naive CD8 cells, CD45RO-negative and positively selected for CCR7, excluded terminally differentiated effector memory CD45RA+ cells. The sample taken for sequencing was naive CD8+ T cells from PBMCs. The receptors stem from a man aged 18 to 30 in good health. Some clones in this sample may be carry-over from other donors' samples.

The chain employs TRBV28 and TRBJ2-7; 8 nucleotides match TRBD1. The CDR3 sequence is 14 residues long. The trim removed 6 bases at V and 2 bases at J, leaving 6 bases unmatched. The germline V gene has CDR1 MDHEN and CDR2 SYDVKM. The CDR3 region is CASSKTGDTYEQYF. The DNA for the CDR3 is TGTGCCAGCAGCAAGACAGGGGACACCTACGAGCAGTACTTC.

J is TRBJ2-7 and V is TRBV7-9; D is unresolved. CDR3 length: 14 amino acids. Between the trimmed V and J ends, which lost 4 bases and 3 bases, there was a span of 13 bases. Per germline, CDR1 SEHNR and CDR2 FQNEAQ (reference sequence). This CDR3 is CASSSLNTHYEQYF. CDR3 coding DNA: TGTGCCAGCAGCTCCCTGAACACCCACTACGAGCAGTACTTC.

The rearrangement links TRBV6-5 to TRBJ1-1; no definite D call. V was trimmed by 2 bases and J by 1 base, leaving 8 bases between them. Per germline, CDR1 MNHEY and CDR2 SVGAGI. This CDR3 spans 14 amino acids. As DNA, the CDR3 is TGTGCCAGCAGTTACGCGGAGAAGAACACTGAAGCTTTCTTT. This gives the protein CASSYAEKNTEAFF.